This TCR beta chain was documented in a study of cytomegalovirus exposure and HLA in healthy donors. Method: immunoSEQ multiplex PCR; TCRdb's copy keeps in-frame clones and lacks some. Among about 97,000 clones, approximately 95% were seen once, and the ten largest hold 0.89%. Looked up from germline, CDR1 is SGHNT and CDR2 is YYREEE (reference sequence). Between the trimmed V and J ends, which lost 3 bases and 3 bases, there was a span of 13 bases. This CDR3 region has 14 residues. Points from the study as a whole: The study listed about 150 cytomegalovirus-associated TCR beta chains.

This clone has only one observation. Its specificity is not known. Sequenced sample: PBMCs. The rearrangement joins TRBV5-4 to TRBJ2-7; the D gene is possibly TRBD1 (5 bases). This receptor was taken from a woman younger than 35 in good health and CMV-seronegative. CDR3 sequence: CASSSGVTGYEQYF. CDR3 bases: TGTGCCAGCAGCTCTGGCGTTACAGGCTACGAGCAGTACTTC.